Given below is one TCR beta chain in context. The antigen is not known. This sample is part of a study of shared clonotypes between healthy human individuals. Study observations and caveats: Across subsets, estimated richness was generally greater for naive than for memory populations.

The V gene's germline CDR1 is SGDLS and CDR2 YYNGEE. The CDR3 loop spans 17 amino acids. V lost 4 bases, J lost 0 bases, and 14 bases lay in between. Profiling relied on immunoSEQ multiplex PCR, and the TCRdb table lists in-frame clones only, not all of them. The sample lists roughly 1,100,000 clones, 75% seen once, with around 1.4% in the top ten. Sequencing used memory CD4+ T cells sorted from blood. Subset described: CD45RA-negative fraction. The clonotype comes from a man aged 18 to 35 in good health. V and J are TRBV9 and TRBJ2-6; weak D call: TRBD1 (6 bases). CDR3 coding DNA: TGTGCCAGCAGCACAGACAGGAAGGTCTCTGGGGCCAACGTCCTGACTTTC. Its translation: CASSTDRKVSGANVLTF.